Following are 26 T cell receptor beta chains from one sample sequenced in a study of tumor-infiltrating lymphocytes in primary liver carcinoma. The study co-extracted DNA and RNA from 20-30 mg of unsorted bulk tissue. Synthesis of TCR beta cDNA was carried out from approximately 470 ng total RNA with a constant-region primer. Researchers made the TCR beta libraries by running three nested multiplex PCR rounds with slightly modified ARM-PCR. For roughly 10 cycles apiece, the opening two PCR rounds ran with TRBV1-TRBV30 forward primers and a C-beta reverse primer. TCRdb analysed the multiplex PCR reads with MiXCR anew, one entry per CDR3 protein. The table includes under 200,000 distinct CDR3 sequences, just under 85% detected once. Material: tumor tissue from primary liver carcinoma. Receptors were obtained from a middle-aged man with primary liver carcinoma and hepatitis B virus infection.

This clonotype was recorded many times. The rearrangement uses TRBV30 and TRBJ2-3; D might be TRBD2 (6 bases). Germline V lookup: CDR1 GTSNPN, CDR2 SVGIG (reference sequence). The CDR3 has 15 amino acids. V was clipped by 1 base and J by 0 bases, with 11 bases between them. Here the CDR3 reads CAWSAGGMSTDTQYF. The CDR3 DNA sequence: TGTGCCTGGAGTGCTGGGGGGATGAGCACAGATACGCAGTATTTT.

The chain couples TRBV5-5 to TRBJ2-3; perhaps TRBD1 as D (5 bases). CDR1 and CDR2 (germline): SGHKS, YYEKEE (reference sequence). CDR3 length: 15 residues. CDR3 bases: TGTACCAACAGCTTCAAGGGGCACAGCACAGATACGCAGTATTTT. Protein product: CTNSFKGHSTDTQYF.

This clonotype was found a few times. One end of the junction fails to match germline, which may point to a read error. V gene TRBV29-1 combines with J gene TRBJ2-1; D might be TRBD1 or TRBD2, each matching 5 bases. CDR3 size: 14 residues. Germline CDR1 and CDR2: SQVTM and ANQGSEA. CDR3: CSDRGRVGGDEQIF. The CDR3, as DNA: TGCAGCGATCGAGGCAGGGTTGGAGGCGATGAGCAGATCTTC.

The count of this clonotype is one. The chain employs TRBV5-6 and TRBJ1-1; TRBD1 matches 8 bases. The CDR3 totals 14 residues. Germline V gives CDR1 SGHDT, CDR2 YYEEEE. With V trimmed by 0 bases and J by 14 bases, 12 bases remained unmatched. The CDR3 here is CASSLAQTGADAFF. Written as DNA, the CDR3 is TGTGCCAGCAGCTTGGCACAGACAGGGGCTGACGCCTTCTTT.

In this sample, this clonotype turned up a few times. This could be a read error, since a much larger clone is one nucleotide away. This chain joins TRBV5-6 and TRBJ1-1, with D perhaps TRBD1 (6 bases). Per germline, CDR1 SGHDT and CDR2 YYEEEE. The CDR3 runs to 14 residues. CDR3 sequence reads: CANSFQGLNTEAFF. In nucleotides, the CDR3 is TGTGCCAACAGCTTTCAGGGGTTAAACACTGAAGCTTTCTTT.

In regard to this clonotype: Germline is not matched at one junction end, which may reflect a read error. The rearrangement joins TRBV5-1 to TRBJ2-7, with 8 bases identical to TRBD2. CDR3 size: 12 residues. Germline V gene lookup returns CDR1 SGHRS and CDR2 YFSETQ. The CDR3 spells CASSREGPEHYF. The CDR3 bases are TGCGCCAGTAGCCGGGAGGGCCCCGAGCACTACTTC.

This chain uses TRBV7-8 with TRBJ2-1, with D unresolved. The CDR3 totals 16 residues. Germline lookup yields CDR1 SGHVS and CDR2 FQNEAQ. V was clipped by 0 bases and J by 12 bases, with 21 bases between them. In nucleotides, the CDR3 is TGTGCCAGCAGCTTAGCCACGGGTAGCTCATTCGGTGCGCAGTTCTTC. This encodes CASSLATGSSFGAQFF. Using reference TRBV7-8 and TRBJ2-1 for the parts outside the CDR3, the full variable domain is GAGVSQSPRYKVAKRGQDVALRCDPISGHVSLFWYQQALGQGPEFLTYFQNEAQLDKSGLPSDRFFAERPEGSVSTLKIQRTQQEDSAVYLCASSLATGSSFGAQFFGPGTRLTVL.

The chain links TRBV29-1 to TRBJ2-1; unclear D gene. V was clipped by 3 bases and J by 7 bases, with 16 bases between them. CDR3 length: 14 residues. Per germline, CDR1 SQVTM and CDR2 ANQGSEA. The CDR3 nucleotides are TGCAGCGTTGATGCCGGAGTAACGGTGAATGAGCAGTTCTTC. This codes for CSVDAGVTVNEQFF.

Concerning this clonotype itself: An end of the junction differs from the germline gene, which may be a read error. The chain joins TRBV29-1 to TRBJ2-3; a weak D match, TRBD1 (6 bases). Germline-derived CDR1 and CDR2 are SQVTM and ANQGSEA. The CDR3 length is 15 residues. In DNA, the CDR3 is TGCGGCGTAGGACGGGACACTGCTAGCACAGATACGCAGTATTTT. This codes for CGVGRDTASTDTQYF.

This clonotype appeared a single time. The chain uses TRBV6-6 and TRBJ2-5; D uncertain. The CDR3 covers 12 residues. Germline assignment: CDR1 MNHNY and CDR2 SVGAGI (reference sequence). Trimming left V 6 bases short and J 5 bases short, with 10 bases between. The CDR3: CASSPVEETQYF. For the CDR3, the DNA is TGTGCCAGCAGCCCTGTTGAGGAGACCCAGTACTTC.

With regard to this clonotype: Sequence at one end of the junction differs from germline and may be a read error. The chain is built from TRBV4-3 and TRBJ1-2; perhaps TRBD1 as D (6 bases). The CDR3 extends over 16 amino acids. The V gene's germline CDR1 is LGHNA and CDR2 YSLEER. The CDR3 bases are TGCGCCAGCAGTCAGGCAGGGGCAGGGAGGGACTATGGCTACACATTC. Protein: CASSQAGAGRDYGYTF.

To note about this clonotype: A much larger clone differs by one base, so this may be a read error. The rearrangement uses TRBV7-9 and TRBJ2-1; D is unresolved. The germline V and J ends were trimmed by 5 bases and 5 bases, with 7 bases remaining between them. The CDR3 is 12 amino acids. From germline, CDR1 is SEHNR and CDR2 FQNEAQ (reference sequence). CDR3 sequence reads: CASSARDNEQFF. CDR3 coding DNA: TGTGCCAGCAGCGCCCGCGACAATGAGCAGTTCTTC.

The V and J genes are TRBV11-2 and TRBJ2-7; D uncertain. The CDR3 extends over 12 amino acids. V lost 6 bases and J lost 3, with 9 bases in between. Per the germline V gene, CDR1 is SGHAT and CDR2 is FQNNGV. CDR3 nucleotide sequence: TGTGCCAGCAGTCATGGGGACTACGAGCAGTACTTC. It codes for CASSHGDYEQYF.

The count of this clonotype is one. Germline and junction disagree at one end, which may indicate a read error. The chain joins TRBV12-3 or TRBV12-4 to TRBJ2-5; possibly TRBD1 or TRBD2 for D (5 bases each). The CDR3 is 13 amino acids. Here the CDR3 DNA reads TGTGCCAGCAGCGTAGGGGACCAAGAGACCGAGTACTTC. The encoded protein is CASSVGDQETEYF.

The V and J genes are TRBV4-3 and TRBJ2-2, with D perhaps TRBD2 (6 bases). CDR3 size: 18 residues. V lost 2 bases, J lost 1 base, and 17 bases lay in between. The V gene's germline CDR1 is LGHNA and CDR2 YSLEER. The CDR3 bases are TGCGCCAGCAGCCAAACCATTAGCGGACATATGAACACCGGGGAGCTGTTTTTT. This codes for CASSQTISGHMNTGELFF.

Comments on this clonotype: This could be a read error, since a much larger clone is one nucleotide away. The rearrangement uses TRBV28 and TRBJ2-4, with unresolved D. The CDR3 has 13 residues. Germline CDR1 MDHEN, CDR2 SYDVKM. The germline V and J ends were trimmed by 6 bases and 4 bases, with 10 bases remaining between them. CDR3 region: CASRRNLKNIQYF. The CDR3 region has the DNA TGTGCCAGCAGACGCAATCTGAAAAACATTCAGTACTTC.

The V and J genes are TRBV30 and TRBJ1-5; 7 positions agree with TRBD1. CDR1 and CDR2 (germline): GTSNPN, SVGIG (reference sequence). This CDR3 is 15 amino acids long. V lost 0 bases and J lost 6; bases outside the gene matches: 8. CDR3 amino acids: CAWSVFDREAQPQHF. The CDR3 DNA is TGTGCCTGGAGTGTATTCGACAGGGAGGCTCAGCCCCAGCATTTT. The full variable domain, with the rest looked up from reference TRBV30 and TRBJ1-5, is SQTIHQWPATLVQPVGSPLSLECTVEGTSNPNLYWYRQAAGRGLQLLFYSVGIGQISSEVPQNLSASRPQDRQFILSSKKLLLSDSGFYLCAWSVFDREAQPQHFGDGTRLSIL.

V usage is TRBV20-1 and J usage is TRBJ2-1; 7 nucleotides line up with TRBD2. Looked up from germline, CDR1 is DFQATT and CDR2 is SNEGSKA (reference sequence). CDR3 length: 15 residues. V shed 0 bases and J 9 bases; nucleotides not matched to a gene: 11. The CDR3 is CSARDPRGSGIEQFF. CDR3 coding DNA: TGCAGTGCTAGAGATCCCCGCGGGAGCGGCATTGAGCAGTTCTTC.

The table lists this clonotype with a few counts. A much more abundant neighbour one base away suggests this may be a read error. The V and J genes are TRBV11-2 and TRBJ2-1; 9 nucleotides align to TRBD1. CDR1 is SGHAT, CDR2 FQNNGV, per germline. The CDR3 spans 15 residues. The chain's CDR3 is CASSSHQTGGNEQLF. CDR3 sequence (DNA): TGTGCCAGCAGCTCCCATCAAACAGGGGGCAATGAGCAGCTCTTC.

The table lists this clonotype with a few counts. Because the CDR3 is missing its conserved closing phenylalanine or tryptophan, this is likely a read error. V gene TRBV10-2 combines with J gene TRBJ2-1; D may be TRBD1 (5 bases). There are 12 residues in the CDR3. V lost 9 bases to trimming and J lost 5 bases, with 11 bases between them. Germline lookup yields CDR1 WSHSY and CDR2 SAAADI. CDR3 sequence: CASSRANNEQFS. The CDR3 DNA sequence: TGCGCCAGTAGCAGGGCAAACAATGAGCAGTTCTCC.

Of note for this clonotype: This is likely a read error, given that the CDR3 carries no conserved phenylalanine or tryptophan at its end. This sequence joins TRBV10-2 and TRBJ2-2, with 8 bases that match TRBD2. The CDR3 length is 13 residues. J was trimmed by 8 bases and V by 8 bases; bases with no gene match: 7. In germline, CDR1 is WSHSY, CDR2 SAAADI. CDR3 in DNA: TGCGCCAGCCGGGGGGGAGCCACTGGGGAGCTGTTTGTC. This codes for CASRGGATGELFV.

The CDR3 DNA reads as TGTGCCAGCAGTTTAGGGACTAGCGGCGATCAATACTTC. Residues: CASSLGTSGDQYF. The chain employs TRBV28 and TRBJ2-7, with 11 bases matching TRBD2. This CDR3 comprises 13 residues. Losses at the gene ends were 2 bases for V and 13 bases for J; bases not matched to a gene: 7. Germline CDR1 and CDR2: MDHEN and SYDVKM.

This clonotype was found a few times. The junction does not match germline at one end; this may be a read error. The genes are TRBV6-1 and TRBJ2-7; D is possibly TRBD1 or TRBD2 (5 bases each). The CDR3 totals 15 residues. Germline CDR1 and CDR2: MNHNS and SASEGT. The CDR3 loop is CASIEASGPGYEQYF. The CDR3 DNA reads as TGTGCCAGCATTGAAGCGTCGGGACCAGGCTACGAGCAGTACTTC.

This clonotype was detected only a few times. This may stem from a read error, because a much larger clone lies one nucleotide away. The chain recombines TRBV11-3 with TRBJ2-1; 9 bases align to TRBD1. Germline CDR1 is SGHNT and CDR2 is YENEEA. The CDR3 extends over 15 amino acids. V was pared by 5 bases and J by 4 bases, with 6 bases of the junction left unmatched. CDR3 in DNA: TGTGCCAGCAGCATAGCCGGGACAGGGTACAATGAGCAGTTCTTC. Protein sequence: CASSIAGTGYNEQFF.

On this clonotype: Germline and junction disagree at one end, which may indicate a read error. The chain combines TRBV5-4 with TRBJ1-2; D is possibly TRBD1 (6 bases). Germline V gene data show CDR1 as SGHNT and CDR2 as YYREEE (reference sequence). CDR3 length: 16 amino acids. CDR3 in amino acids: CASSPRDRIVNYDYTF. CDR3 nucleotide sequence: TGTGCCAGCAGCCCACGTGACAGGATCGTCAACTATGACTACACCTTC.

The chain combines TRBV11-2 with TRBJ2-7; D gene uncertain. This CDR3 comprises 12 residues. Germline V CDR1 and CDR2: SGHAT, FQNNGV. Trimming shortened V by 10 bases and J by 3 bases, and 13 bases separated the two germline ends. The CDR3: CANSPVGYEQYF. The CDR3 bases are TGTGCCAACAGTCCCGTAGGCTACGAGCAGTACTTC.